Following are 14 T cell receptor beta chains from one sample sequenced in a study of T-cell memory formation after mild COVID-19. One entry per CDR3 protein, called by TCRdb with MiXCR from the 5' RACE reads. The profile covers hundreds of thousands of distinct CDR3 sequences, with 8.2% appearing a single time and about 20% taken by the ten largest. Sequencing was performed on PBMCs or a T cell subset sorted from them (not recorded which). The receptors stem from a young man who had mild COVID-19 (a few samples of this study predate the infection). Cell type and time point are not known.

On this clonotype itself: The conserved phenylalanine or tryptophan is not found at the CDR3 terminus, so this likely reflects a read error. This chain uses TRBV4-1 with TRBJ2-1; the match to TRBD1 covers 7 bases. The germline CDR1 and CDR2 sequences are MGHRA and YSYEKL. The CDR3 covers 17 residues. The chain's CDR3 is CASSQDRGPDSNNEQFL. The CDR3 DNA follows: TGCGCCAGCAGCCAAGATAGGGGGCCCGACTCCAACAATGAGCAGTTCTTA.

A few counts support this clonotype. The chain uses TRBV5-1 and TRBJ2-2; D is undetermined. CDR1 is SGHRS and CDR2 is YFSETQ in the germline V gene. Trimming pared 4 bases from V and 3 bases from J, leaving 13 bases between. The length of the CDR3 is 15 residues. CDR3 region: CASSLVTGDTGELFF. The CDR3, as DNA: TGCGCCAGCAGCCTCGTTACCGGCGACACCGGGGAGCTGTTTTTT.

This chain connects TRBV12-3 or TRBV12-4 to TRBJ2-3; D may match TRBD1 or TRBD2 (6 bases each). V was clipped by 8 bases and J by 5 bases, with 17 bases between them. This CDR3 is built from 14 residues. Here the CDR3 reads CASEKWGAQDTQYF. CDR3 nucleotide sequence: TGTGCCAGCGAGAAATGGGGGGCCCAAGATACGCAGTATTTT.

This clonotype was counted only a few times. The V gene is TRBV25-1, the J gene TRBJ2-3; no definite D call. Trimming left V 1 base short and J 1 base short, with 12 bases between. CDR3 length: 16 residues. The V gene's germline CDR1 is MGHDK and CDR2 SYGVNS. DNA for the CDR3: TGTGCCAGCAGTGAATTGCTGCATTTGGGCACAGATACGCAGTATTTT. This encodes CASSELLHLGTDTQYF. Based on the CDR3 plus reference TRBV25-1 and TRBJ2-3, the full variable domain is EADIYQTPRYLVIGTGKKITLECSQTMGHDKMYWYQQDPGMELHLIHYSYGVNSTEKGDLSSESTVSRIRTEHFPLTLESARPSHTSQYLCASSELLHLGTDTQYFGPGTRLTVL.

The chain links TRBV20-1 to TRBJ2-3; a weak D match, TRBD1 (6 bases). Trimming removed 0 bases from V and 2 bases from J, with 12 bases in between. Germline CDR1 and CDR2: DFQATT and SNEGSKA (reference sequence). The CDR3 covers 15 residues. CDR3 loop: CSARDLRGNTDTQYF. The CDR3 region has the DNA TGCAGTGCTAGAGATCTCAGGGGCAACACAGATACGCAGTATTTT.

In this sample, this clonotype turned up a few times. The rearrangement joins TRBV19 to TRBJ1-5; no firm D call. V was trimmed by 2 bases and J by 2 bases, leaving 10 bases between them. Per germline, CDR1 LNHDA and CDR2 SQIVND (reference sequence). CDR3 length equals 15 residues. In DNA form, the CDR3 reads TGTGCCAGTAGTATAAGGCAGATAGGCAATCAGCCCCAGCATTTT. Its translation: CASSIRQIGNQPQHF.

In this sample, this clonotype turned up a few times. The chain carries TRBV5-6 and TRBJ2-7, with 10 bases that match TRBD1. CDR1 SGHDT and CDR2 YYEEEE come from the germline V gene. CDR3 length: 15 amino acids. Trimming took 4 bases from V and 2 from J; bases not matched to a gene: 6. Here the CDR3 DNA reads TGTGCCAGCAGCCGCCCGGGACAGGGGACCTACGAGCAGTACGTC. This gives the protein CASSRPGQGTYEQYV.

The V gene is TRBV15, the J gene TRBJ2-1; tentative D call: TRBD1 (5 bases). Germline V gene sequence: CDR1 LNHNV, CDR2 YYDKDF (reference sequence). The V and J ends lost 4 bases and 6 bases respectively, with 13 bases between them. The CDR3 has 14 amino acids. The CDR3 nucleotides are TGTGCCACCAGCACCGAGACAGCGATCAATGAGCAGTTCTTC. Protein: CATSTETAINEQFF.

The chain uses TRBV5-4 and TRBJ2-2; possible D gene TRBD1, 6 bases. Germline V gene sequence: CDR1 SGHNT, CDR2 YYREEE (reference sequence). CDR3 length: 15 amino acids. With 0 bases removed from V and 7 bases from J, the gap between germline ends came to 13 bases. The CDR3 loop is CASSLDGRGGGELFF. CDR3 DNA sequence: TGTGCCAGCAGCTTGGACGGCAGGGGTGGCGGGGAGCTGTTTTTT. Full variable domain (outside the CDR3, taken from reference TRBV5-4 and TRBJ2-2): ETGVTQSPTHLIKTRGQQVTLRCSSQSGHNTVSWYQQALGQGPQFIFQYYREEENGRGNFPPRFSGLQFPNYSSELNVNALELDDSALYLCASSLDGRGGGELFFGEGSRLTVL.

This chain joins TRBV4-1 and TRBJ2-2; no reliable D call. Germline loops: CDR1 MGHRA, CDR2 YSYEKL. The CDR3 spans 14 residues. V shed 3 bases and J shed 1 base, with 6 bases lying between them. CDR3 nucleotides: TGCGCCAGCAGCCAGCACCGGAACACCGGGGAGCTGTTTTTT. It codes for CASSQHRNTGELFF.

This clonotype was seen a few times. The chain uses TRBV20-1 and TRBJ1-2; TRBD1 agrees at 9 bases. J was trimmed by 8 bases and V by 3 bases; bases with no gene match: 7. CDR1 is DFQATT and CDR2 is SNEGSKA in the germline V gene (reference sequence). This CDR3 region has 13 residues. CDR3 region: CSASIQGARGYTF. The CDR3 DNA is TGCAGTGCTAGCATACAGGGGGCGCGAGGCTACACCTTC.

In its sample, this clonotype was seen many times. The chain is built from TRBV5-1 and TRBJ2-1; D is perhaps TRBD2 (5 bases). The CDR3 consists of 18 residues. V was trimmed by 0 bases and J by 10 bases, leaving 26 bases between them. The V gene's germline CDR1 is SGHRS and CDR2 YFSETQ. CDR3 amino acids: CASSLGPFGREGTREQFF. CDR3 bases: TGCGCCAGCAGCTTGGGCCCCTTCGGAAGAGAGGGTACGCGGGAGCAGTTCTTC.

This chain's CDR3 is CSASLAGSTDTQYF. The CDR3 coding sequence is TGCAGTGCTAGTCTAGCGGGAAGCACAGATACGCAGTATTTT. The chain uses TRBV20-1 and TRBJ2-3, with 9 nucleotides matching TRBD2. The germline gives CDR1 DFQATT, CDR2 SNEGSKA (reference sequence). V trimming: 3 bases; J trimming: 0 bases; junction bases outside the gene matches: 1. CDR3 length: 14 amino acids.

The DNA of the CDR3 is TGCAGTGCTAACGGGCTAGCGAGCACAGATACGCAGTATTTT. Protein sequence: CSANGLASTDTQYF. The J gene is TRBJ2-3, the V gene TRBV20-1; possibly TRBD2 for D (6 bases). Germline V gene data show CDR1 as DFQATT and CDR2 as SNEGSKA (reference sequence). The germline V and J ends were trimmed by 4 bases and 0 bases, with 11 bases remaining between them. The CDR3 has 14 amino acids.